This T cell receptor (beta chain) was observed in a study of T-cell reconstitution after alpha-beta-depleted transplantation in children. This CDR3 region has 16 residues. The ends lost 4 bases at V and 0 bases at J; junction bases unmatched: 7. CDR1 DFQATT and CDR2 SNEGSKA come from the germline V gene (reference sequence). Unique molecular identifiers were built into the TCRbeta library. MiXCR, applied by TCRdb to the PCR reads, yields one record per CDR3 protein. The table lists roughly 89,000 distinct CDR3 sequences, 12% of them singletons. This clonotype was seen at least ten times. The sequence derives from a human donor who donated a stem cell graft to a child with inherited bone marrow failure. The V call is TRBV20-1, the J call TRBJ2-1; 9 bases match TRBD2. The material was PBMCs from the stem cell graft donor, obtained from the stem cell graft. The CDR3 loop reads CSANAGGYSSYNEQFF. CDR3 nucleotide sequence: TGCAGTGCTAATGCGGGAGGGTATAGCTCCTACAATGAGCAGTTCTTC.